This T cell receptor (beta chain) was sequenced in a study of cytomegalovirus exposure and HLA in healthy donors. Study context: A prior study identified 117 million unique TCR beta sequences from roughly 170 million T cells.

The PCR had 60 Vbeta and 13 Jbeta primers. The method was immunoSEQ multiplex PCR; TCRdb's version includes in-frame clones alone and lacks a portion of them. Of 130,000 to 150,000 clones in the sample, about four fifths are singletons; the top ten hold around 4.1%. The germline CDR1 and CDR2 sequences are KGHSH and LQKENI. This CDR3 is built from 15 residues. V was clipped by 0 bases and J by 1 base, with 6 bases between them. Sequenced: PBMCs. The origin of this receptor is a man aged 35 to 55 in good health and CMV-seronegative. The J gene is TRBJ2-2, the V gene TRBV18; D is possibly TRBD2 (5 bases). The CDR3 region is CASSPPAGNTGELFF. The CDR3 DNA is TGTGCCAGCTCACCACCGGCGGGGAACACCGGGGAGCTGTTTTTT.